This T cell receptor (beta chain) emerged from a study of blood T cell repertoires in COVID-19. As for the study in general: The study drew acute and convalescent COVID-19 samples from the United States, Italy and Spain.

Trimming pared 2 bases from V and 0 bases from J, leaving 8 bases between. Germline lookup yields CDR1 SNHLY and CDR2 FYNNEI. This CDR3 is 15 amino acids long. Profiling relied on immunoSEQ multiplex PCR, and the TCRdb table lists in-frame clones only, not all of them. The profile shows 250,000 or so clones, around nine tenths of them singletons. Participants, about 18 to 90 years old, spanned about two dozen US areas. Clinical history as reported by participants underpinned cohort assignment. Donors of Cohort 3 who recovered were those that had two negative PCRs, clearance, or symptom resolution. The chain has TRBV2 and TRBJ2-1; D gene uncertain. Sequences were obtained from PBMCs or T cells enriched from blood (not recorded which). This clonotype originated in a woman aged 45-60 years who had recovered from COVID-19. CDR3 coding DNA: TGTGCCAGCAGTGAAAAAGCGACCTCCTACAATGAGCAGTTCTTC. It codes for CASSEKATSYNEQFF.